The rows below give T cell receptor beta chains drawn from one sample of a study of blood T cell repertoires in COVID-19. Only in-frame clones appear in the TCRdb table, and some are missing; sequencing was by immunoSEQ multiplex PCR. The sample shows fewer than 250,000 clones, over 80% of them seen only once. Sequencing was performed on PBMCs or T cells enriched from blood (not recorded which). The receptors were sampled from a woman in her thirties with acute COVID-19. The CDR3 runs from the conserved cysteine through the conserved F or W. A D gene is named only where the DNA matches it firmly. Size is omitted from some rows. Given values are once, few, many or a class for expanded clones.

.	.	TRBV4-1	TRBJ1-5	CASSRGRGGGQPQHF	TGCGCCAGCAGCCGTGGGAGGGGAGGAGGTCAGCCCCAGCATTTT
TRBD1	.	TRBV7-8	TRBJ1-2	CASRRDRGNYGYTF	TGTGCCAGCAGGAGGGACAGGGGGAACTATGGCTACACCTTC
.	few	TRBV18	TRBJ2-5	CASSEQQETQYF	TGTGCCAGCTCAGAACAGCAAGAGACCCAGTACTTC
TRBD2	once	TRBV5-5	TRBJ2-5	CASSLYTSAPYSQETQYF	TGTGCCAGCAGCTTGTATACTAGCGCCCCTTACTCACAAGAGACCCAGTACTTC
.	.	TRBV12-3/TRBV12-4	TRBJ1-1	CASSLAGFGAFF	TGTGCCAGCAGTTTGGCAGGGTTCGGCGCTTTCTTT
.	.	TRBV21-1	TRBJ2-7	CASSKGLGRTNLGEQYF	TGTGCCAGCAGCAAAGGGCTGGGGAGGACCAACCTGGGCGAGCAGTACTTC
TRBD1	.	TRBV11-2	TRBJ1-5	CASSYDRGNQPQHF	TGTGCCAGCAGCTACGACAGGGGGAATCAGCCCCAGCATTTT
.	.	TRBV5-1	TRBJ1-1	CASGTQNTEAFF	TGCGCCAGCGGCACACAAAACACTGAAGCTTTCTTT
TRBD1	.	TRBV27	TRBJ1-6	CASSFGTGESPLHF	TGTGCCAGCAGTTTCGGGACAGGGGAATCACCCCTCCACTTT
TRBD1	.	TRBV11-2	TRBJ2-7	CASSAKTGASYEQYF	TGTGCCAGCAGCGCCAAGACAGGGGCTAGCTACGAGCAGTACTTC
.	once	TRBV7-2	TRBJ2-7	CASSTRDTGGYEQYF	TGTGCCAGCAGCACCCGGGACACAGGCGGGTACGAGCAGTACTTC
.	.	TRBV11-2	TRBJ2-5	CATGVLLQETQYF	TGTGCCACCGGGGTCCTTTTACAAGAGACCCAGTACTTC
TRBD1	once	TRBV7-9	TRBJ1-1	CASSSVTGPLNTEAFF	TGTGCCAGCAGCTCCGTGACAGGGCCGCTGAACACTGAAGCTTTCTTT
.	.	TRBV19	TRBJ1-1	CASSIWGPAYTEAFF	TGTGCCAGTAGTATTTGGGGGCCCGCGTACACTGAAGCTTTCTTT
TRBD1	.	TRBV11-1	TRBJ1-1	CASSRDREAFF	TGTGCCAGCAGTCGGGACAGAGAAGCTTTCTTT
.	.	TRBV5-1	TRBJ2-2	CASSSLSANTGELFF	TGCGCCAGCAGCTCTTTATCCGCGAACACCGGGGAGCTGTTTTTT
.	.	TRBV18	TRBJ1-1	CASSLQDEAFF	TGTGCCAGCTCACTCCAGGATGAAGCTTTCTTT
.	.	TRBV27	TRBJ1-1	CASSSGGPNTEAFF	TGTGCCAGCAGTTCCGGGGGGCCGAACACTGAAGCTTTCTTT
.	.	TRBV7-2	TRBJ2-7	CASSSPGTYEQYF	TGTGCCAGCAGCTCCCCGGGAACCTACGAGCAGTACTTC
.	.	TRBV30	TRBJ1-6	CAWSGQSSPLHF	TGTGCCTGGAGTGGACAGTCTTCACCCCTCCACTTT
TRBD1	.	TRBV6-5	TRBJ2-1	CASSRTGPGEQFF	TGTGCCAGCAGTAGGACAGGGCCGGGTGAGCAGTTCTTC
.	.	TRBV7-6	TRBJ1-6	CASSFKGGDSPLHF	TGTGCCAGCAGTTTTAAGGGCGGGGATTCACCCCTCCACTTT
.	.	TRBV27	TRBJ2-1	CASRRASLYNEQFF	TGTGCCAGCAGGCGGGCTAGCCTCTACAATGAGCAGTTCTTC
.	few	TRBV19	TRBJ1-4	CASSISPAGAQEKLFF	TGTGCCAGTAGTATATCCCCTGCGGGGGCGCAGGAAAAACTGTTTTTT
.	.	TRBV3-1/TRBV3-2	TRBJ2-1	CASSQEQINEQFF	TGTGCCAGCAGCCAAGAACAGATCAATGAGCAGTTCTTC
.	.	TRBV11-2	TRBJ2-7	CASSLVGALYEQYF	TGTGCCAGCAGCTTAGTCGGAGCCCTCTACGAGCAGTACTTC
.	.	TRBV21-1	TRBJ1-2	CASSKEGGNYGYTF	TGTGCCAGCAGCAAAGAAGGGGGTAACTATGGCTACACCTTC
.	once	TRBV12-3/TRBV12-4	TRBJ1-5	CASSLGVAQPQHF	TGTGCCAGCAGTTTAGGGGTAGCTCAGCCCCAGCATTTT
.	.	TRBV7-9	TRBJ1-4	CASRSDKFREKLFF	TGTGCCAGCAGGAGTGATAAGTTCCGAGAAAAACTGTTTTTT
.	once	TRBV6-1	TRBJ2-7	CASSEQGSYEQYF	TGTGCCAGCAGTGAACAGGGTTCCTACGAGCAGTACTTC
.	.	TRBV19	TRBJ2-7	CASSSTREQYF	TGTGCCAGTAGTTCCACTAGGGAGCAGTACTTC
.	.	TRBV5-8	TRBJ1-1	CASFLDTQIMNTEAFF	TGTGCCAGCTTCCTGGACACGCAGATCATGAACACTGAAGCTTTCTTT
TRBD1	.	TRBV7-9	TRBJ2-5	CASSFLPGGYRETQYF	TGTGCCAGCAGCTTTCTGCCAGGGGGCTATCGAGAGACCCAGTACTTC
TRBD2	.	TRBV29-1	TRBJ2-5	CSVEGGGPHPFQETQYF	TGCAGCGTTGAGGGCGGGGGGCCTCACCCCTTTCAAGAGACCCAGTACTTC
.	.	TRBV7-9	TRBJ1-1	CASSGGRVYENTEAFF	TGTGCCAGCAGCGGCGGGAGAGTCTATGAGAACACTGAAGCTTTCTTT
TRBD1	.	TRBV10-3	TRBJ1-1	CAISESGRQGTNTEAFF	TGTGCCATCAGTGAGTCGGGGAGACAGGGGACGAACACTGAAGCTTTCTTT
.	.	TRBV10-1	TRBJ2-1	CASSESTGEQFF	TGCGCCAGCAGTGAGTCGACGGGAGAGCAGTTCTTC
TRBD1	.	TRBV25-1	TRBJ1-4	CATRQGTNEKLFF	TGTGCCACCCGACAGGGGACTAATGAAAAACTGTTTTTT
TRBD1	.	TRBV6-5	TRBJ2-1	CASSYWDSNEQFF	TGTGCCAGCAGTTACTGGGACAGTAATGAGCAGTTCTTC
TRBD2	.	TRBV30	TRBJ2-1	CAWSTSGAYNEQFF	TGTGCCTGGAGCACTAGCGGGGCCTACAATGAGCAGTTCTTC
.	.	TRBV30	TRBJ1-2	CARLGAYGYTF	TGTGCCCGATTAGGGGCCTATGGCTACACCTTC
TRBD1	.	TRBV11-2	TRBJ2-5	CASTSTGDRGTKTQYF	TGTGCCAGTACTTCCACGGGAGACAGGGGTACCAAGACCCAGTACTTC
.	.	TRBV15	TRBJ1-1	CATSSGDTMNTEAFF	TGTGCCACCAGCAGTGGGGACACGATGAACACTGAAGCTTTCTTT
TRBD1	.	TRBV2	TRBJ1-5	CASSVRTGDNQPQHF	TGTGCCAGCAGTGTCCGGACAGGGGACAATCAGCCCCAGCATTTT
.	.	TRBV18	TRBJ1-4	CASSPSQGFNEKLFF	TGTGCCAGCTCACCGTCACAGGGCTTTAATGAAAAACTGTTTTTT
.	.	TRBV5-1	TRBJ1-2	CASSGIALGGDRNYGYTF	TGCGCCAGCTCTGGGATTGCCTTGGGGGGTGACCGTAACTATGGCTACACCTTC
.	.	TRBV3-1/TRBV3-2	TRBJ1-1	CASSRQLNTEAFF	TGTGCCAGCAGCCGGCAACTGAACACTGAAGCTTTCTTT
.	.	TRBV14	TRBJ1-1	CASSQVPGMDTEAFF	TGTGCCAGCAGCCAAGTTCCAGGAATGGACACTGAAGCTTTCTTT